The 20 T cell receptor beta chains below all came from one sample that was sequenced in a study of blood T cell repertoires in COVID-19. Clones were read by immunoSEQ multiplex PCR, and TCRdb kept only the in-frame ones, dropping some. The table shows roughly 150,000 clones, with 88% occurring only once. The sample taken for sequencing was peripheral blood. These receptors were taken from a woman in her 70s with acute or convalescent COVID-19.

This rearrangement joins TRBV7-2 to TRBJ2-5, with 12 bases identical to TRBD2. This CDR3 region has 17 residues. Germline CDR1 reads SGHTA; CDR2 reads FQGNSA. The J segment lost 3 bases and the V segment lost 4 bases, leaving 9 bases of the junction unmatched. The CDR3 sequence: CASSSPTLAGGKETQYF. The CDR3, as DNA: TGTGCCAGCAGCTCCCCCACTCTAGCGGGGGGGAAAGAGACCCAGTACTTC.

The CDR3 region has the DNA TGTGCCAGCAGCTTGCAGACTGGAAACACCATATATTTT. Translated: CASSLQTGNTIYF. The J gene is TRBJ1-3, the V gene TRBV7-8, with D unclear. The ends were cut back, 3 bases at V and 2 bases at J, with 5 bases in the middle. CDR1 is SGHVS, CDR2 FQNEAQ, per germline. The CDR3 is 13 amino acids.

The chain has TRBV7-9 and TRBJ2-1; 10 nucleotides match TRBD1. CDR1 is SEHNR, CDR2 FQNEAQ, per germline (reference sequence). V lost 5 bases, J lost 6 bases, and 7 bases stayed unmatched. The CDR3 is 15 residues long. The CDR3 nucleotides are TGTGCCAGCAGCCCAGGACAGGGGGTATTCAATGAGCAGTTCTTC. It codes for CASSPGQGVFNEQFF.

The CDR3 coding sequence is TGTGCCAGTAGTATAGGATTGGGCGTACCCTTCTATGGCTACACCTTC. It translates to CASSIGLGVPFYGYTF. This chain connects TRBV19 to TRBJ1-2; no definite D call. This CDR3 has 16 residues. V was clipped by 1 base and J by 4 bases, with 16 bases between them. Germline values: CDR1 LNHDA, CDR2 SQIVND (reference sequence).

J is TRBJ1-5 and V is TRBV7-2; 10 bases are a match to TRBD1. The CDR3 extends over 13 amino acids. J was trimmed by 11 bases and V by 4 bases; bases with no gene match: 5. The germline gives CDR1 SGHTA, CDR2 FQGNSA. The CDR3 loop is CASSWDRGSAQHF. The CDR3 DNA follows: TGTGCCAGCAGCTGGGACAGGGGCTCGGCCCAGCATTTT.

The rearrangement links TRBV6-5 to TRBJ2-2; 7 bases fit TRBD1. The J segment lost 4 bases and the V segment lost 10 bases, leaving 9 bases of the junction unmatched. Germline loops: CDR1 MNHEY, CDR2 SVGAGI. This CDR3 has 14 amino acids. The DNA of the CDR3 is TGTGCCACCCAGGGACAGTGGGCCACCGGGGAGCTGTTTTTT. It translates to CATQGQWATGELFF.

The chain is built from TRBV2 and TRBJ2-7, with TRBD1 matching over 12 bases. The CDR3 length is 14 residues. J was trimmed by 1 base and V by 6 bases; bases with no gene match: 1. Looked up from germline, CDR1 is SNHLY and CDR2 is FYNNEI. DNA of the CDR3: TGTGCCAGCAGGGGACAGGGGGCTTCCTACGAGCAGTACGTC. Translation gives CASRGQGASYEQYV.

The chain links TRBV19 to TRBJ1-1; TRBD1 aligns across 12 bases. This CDR3 is 17 amino acids long. The germline V gene has CDR1 LNHDA and CDR2 SQIVND (reference sequence). V was pared by 1 base and J by 0 bases, with 3 bases of the junction left unmatched. CDR3 DNA sequence: TGTGCCAGTAGTATAGGGGACAGGGGGCACCTGAACACTGAAGCTTTCTTT. Protein: CASSIGDRGHLNTEAFF.

V gene TRBV2 combines with J gene TRBJ2-1; D is perhaps TRBD1 (5 bases). The CDR3 extends over 12 amino acids. Trimming removed 2 bases at V and 10 bases at J, with 9 bases between. Germline V gene data show CDR1 as SNHLY and CDR2 as FYNNEI. The CDR3 reads CASSEQGREQFF. CDR3 bases: TGTGCCAGCAGTGAACAGGGCCGGGAGCAGTTCTTC.

This chain links TRBV15 with TRBJ1-1, with 11 bases identical to TRBD1. The germline V gene has CDR1 LNHNV and CDR2 YYDKDF (reference sequence). Germline trimming cut 2 bases from V and 3 bases from J; bases unmatched to any gene: 14. The CDR3 is 19 residues long. The CDR3 sequence is CATSRRRSRDRGEDTEAFF. The CDR3 nucleotides are TGTGCCACCAGCAGAAGACGTAGCCGGGACAGGGGGGAGGACACTGAAGCTTTCTTT. Complete variable domain (other parts from reference TRBV15 and TRBJ1-1): DAMVIQNPRYQVTQFGKPVTLSCSQTLNHNVMYWYQQKSSQAPKLLFHYYDKDFNNEADTPDNFQSRRPNTSFCFLDIRSPGLGDTAMYLCATSRRRSRDRGEDTEAFFGQGTRLTVV.

V gene TRBV10-1 combines with J gene TRBJ2-5; 8 bases are shared with TRBD2. The germline CDR1 and CDR2 sequences are WNHNN and SYGVQD (reference sequence). Trimming took 8 bases from V and 3 from J; bases not matched to a gene: 8. CDR3 length: 14 amino acids. CDR3 sequence reads: CASGGTRDEETQYF. The CDR3 DNA sequence: TGCGCCAGCGGCGGGACTAGGGACGAAGAGACCCAGTACTTC.

The V and J genes are TRBV19 and TRBJ1-5, with D possibly TRBD1 on 6 matching bases. The CDR3 contains 17 residues. Germline V gene lookup returns CDR1 LNHDA and CDR2 SQIVND (reference sequence). V lost 4 bases and J 3 bases, leaving 19 bases between the germline ends. CDR3 region: CASSTRRGGNNNQPQHF. CDR3 in DNA: TGTGCCAGTAGTACCCGGAGGGGGGGGAACAACAATCAGCCCCAGCATTTT.

The rearrangement links TRBV5-1 to TRBJ1-5; tentative D call: TRBD1 (5 bases). Germline V gene data show CDR1 as SGHRS and CDR2 as YFSETQ. This CDR3 is built from 13 residues. The ends were cut back, 3 bases at V and 3 bases at J, with 7 bases in the middle. CDR3 coding DNA: TGCGCCAGCAGCTGGGGGGACAATCAGCCCCAGCATTTT. The encoded protein is CASSWGDNQPQHF.

The chain has TRBV2 and TRBJ2-5; TRBD2 matches at 12 bases. Germline V gives CDR1 SNHLY, CDR2 FYNNEI. The CDR3 has 15 residues. V lost 2 bases to trimming and J lost 6 bases; unmatched junction nucleotides: 4. The CDR3: CASSELAGGRKTQYF. CDR3 bases: TGTGCCAGCAGTGAACTAGCGGGGGGGCGAAAGACCCAGTACTTC.

This clone was seen only once. The chain combines TRBV18 with TRBJ2-2, with D perhaps matching TRBD2 (5 bases). Germline V gives CDR1 KGHSH, CDR2 LQKENI. Trimming removed 3 bases at V and 1 base at J, with 9 bases between. This CDR3 has 15 amino acids. The CDR3 nucleotides are TGTGCCAGCTCACCTGGAGGTCTGAACACCGGGGAGCTGTTTTTT. It is translated as CASSPGGLNTGELFF.

This chain links TRBV3-1 (or the pseudogene TRBV3-2) with TRBJ2-7; D ambiguous. Trimming removed 0 bases from V and 6 bases from J, with 12 bases in between. Germline lookup yields CDR1 LGHDT and CDR2 YNNKEL (reference sequence). The CDR3 sequence is 14 residues long. CDR3 loop: CASSQDPFGSEQYF. The CDR3 DNA sequence: TGTGCCAGCAGCCAAGATCCCTTCGGGTCCGAGCAGTACTTC.

The J gene is TRBJ2-1, the V gene TRBV11-3; TRBD2 might be the D (6 bases). The CDR3 loop spans 15 amino acids. Trimming took off 1 base at V and 2 bases at J, with 9 bases between the two ends. Germline lookup yields CDR1 SGHNT and CDR2 YENEEA. The CDR3 here is CASSLVAGPYNEQFF. For the CDR3, the DNA is TGTGCCAGCAGCTTAGTTGCGGGGCCCTACAATGAGCAGTTCTTC.

The chain recombines TRBV2 with TRBJ2-1; TRBD2 is a possible D gene (6 bases). V was pared by 3 bases and J by 4 bases, with 10 bases between. CDR1 is SNHLY, CDR2 FYNNEI, per germline. The CDR3 has 14 amino acids. The DNA for the CDR3 is TGTGCCAGCAGTGAGGGGGGTCTTTACAATGAGCAGTTCTTC. Translating it yields CASSEGGLYNEQFF.

This rearrangement joins TRBV5-1 to TRBJ2-1; 10 nucleotides agree with TRBD2. CDR1 SGHRS and CDR2 YFSETQ come from the germline V gene. J lost 3 bases, V lost 4 bases, and 10 bases had no gene match. The CDR3 loop spans 17 amino acids. The CDR3 nucleotides read TGCGCCAGCAGCCCAAGCCCCCGGACTAGCGGCTACAATGAGCAGTTCTTC. Its protein is CASSPSPRTSGYNEQFF.

The chain has TRBV20-1 and TRBJ1-5, with D perhaps matching TRBD1 (5 bases). Trimming removed 3 bases at V and 4 bases at J, with 10 bases between. Germline V gene lookup returns CDR1 DFQATT and CDR2 SNEGSKA (reference sequence). CDR3 size: 13 residues. The CDR3 here is CSASWGLNQPQHF. In DNA, the CDR3 is TGCAGTGCTAGTTGGGGACTAAATCAGCCCCAGCATTTT.